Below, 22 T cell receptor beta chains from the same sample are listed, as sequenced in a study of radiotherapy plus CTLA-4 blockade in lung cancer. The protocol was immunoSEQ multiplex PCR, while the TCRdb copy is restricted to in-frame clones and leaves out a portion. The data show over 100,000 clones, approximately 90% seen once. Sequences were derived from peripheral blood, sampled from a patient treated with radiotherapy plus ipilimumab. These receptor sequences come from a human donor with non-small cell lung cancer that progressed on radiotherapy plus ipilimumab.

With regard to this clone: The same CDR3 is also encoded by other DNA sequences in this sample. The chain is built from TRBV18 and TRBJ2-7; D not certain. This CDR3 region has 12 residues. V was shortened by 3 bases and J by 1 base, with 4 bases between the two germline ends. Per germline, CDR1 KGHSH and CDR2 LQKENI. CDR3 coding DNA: TGTGCCAGCTCACCGGGGTCCTACGAGCAGTACTTC. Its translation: CASSPGSYEQYF.

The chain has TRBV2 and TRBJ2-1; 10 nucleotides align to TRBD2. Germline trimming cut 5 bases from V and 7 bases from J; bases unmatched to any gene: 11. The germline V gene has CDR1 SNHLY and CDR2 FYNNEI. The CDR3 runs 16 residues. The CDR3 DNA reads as TGTGCCAGCAGTCTTGACCCAGCGGGAGGGAAGAATGAGCAGTTCTTC. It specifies CASSLDPAGGKNEQFF.

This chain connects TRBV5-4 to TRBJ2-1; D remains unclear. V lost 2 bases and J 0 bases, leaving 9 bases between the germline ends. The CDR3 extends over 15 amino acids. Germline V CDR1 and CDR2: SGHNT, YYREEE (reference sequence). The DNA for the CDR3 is TGTGCCAGCAGCTTAAGATCGAGCTCCTACAATGAGCAGTTCTTC. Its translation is CASSLRSSSYNEQFF.

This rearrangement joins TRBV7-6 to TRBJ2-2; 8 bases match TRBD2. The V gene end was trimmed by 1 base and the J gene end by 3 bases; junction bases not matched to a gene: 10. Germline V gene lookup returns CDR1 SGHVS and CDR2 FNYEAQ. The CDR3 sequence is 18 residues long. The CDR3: CASSLGPPSGSYTGELFF. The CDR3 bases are TGTGCCAGCAGCTTAGGTCCGCCCAGCGGGAGCTACACCGGGGAGCTGTTTTTT. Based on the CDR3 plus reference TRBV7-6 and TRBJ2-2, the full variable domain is GAGVSQSPRYKVTKRGQDVALRCDPISGHVSLYWYRQALGQGPEFLTYFNYEAQQDKSGLPNDRFSAERPEGSISTLTIQRTEQRDSAMYRCASSLGPPSGSYTGELFFGEGSRLTVL.

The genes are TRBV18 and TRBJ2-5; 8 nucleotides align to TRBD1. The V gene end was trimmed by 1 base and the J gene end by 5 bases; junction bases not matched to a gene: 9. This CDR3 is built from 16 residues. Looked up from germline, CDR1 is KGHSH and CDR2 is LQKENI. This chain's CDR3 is CASSPLLTGATETQYF. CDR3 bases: TGTGCCAGCTCACCACTCCTGACAGGGGCGACGGAGACCCAGTACTTC.

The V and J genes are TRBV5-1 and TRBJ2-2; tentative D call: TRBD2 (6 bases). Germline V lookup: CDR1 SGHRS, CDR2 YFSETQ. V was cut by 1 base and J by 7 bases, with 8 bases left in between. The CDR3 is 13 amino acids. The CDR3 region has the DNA TGCGCCAGCAGCTTGCAGGGAGGCGGGGAGCTGTTTTTT. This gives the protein CASSLQGGGELFF. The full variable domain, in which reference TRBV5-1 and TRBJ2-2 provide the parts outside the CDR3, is KAGVTQTPRYLIKTRGQQVTLSCSPISGHRSVSWYQQTPGQGLQFLFEYFSETQRNKGNFPGRFSGRQFSNSRSEMNVSTLELGDSALYLCASSLQGGGELFFGEGSRLTVL.

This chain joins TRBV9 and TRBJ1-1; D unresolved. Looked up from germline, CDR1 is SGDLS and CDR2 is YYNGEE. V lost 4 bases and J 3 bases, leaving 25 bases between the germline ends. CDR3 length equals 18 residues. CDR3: CASSPRPFGELRDTEAFF. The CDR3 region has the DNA TGTGCCAGCAGCCCCCGCCCCTTTGGAGAGTTAAGGGACACTGAAGCTTTCTTT. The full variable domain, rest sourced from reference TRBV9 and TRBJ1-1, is DSGVTQTPKHLITATGQRVTLRCSPRSGDLSVYWYQQSLDQGLQFLIQYYNGEERAKGNILERFSAQQFPDLHSELNLSSLELGDSALYFCASSPRPFGELRDTEAFFGQGTRLTVV.

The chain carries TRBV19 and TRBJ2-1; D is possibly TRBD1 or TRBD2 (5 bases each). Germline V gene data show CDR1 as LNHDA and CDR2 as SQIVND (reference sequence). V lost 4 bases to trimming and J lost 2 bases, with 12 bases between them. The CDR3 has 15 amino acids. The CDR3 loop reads CASSNSEGPYNEQFF. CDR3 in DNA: TGTGCCAGTAGTAATTCAGAGGGACCCTACAATGAGCAGTTCTTC.

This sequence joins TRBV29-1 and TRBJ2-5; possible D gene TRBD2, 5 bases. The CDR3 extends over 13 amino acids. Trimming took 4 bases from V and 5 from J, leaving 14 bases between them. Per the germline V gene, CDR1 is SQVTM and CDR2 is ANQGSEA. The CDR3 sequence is CSVGQLRRETQYF. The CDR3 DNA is TGCAGCGTTGGGCAGCTGAGGAGGGAGACCCAGTACTTC.

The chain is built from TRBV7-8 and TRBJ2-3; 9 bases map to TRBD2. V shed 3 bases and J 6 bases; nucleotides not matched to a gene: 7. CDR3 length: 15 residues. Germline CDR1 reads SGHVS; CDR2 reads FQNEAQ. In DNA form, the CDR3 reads TGTGCCAGCAGCTTTCTCGTAGCGGGAGCTGATACGCAGTATTTT. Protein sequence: CASSFLVAGADTQYF.

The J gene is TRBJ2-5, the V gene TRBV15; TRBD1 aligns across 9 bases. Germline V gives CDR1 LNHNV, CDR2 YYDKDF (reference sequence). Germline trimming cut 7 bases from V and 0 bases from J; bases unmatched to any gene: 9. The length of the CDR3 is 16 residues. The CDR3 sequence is CATTIQGAGNQETQYF. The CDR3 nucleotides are TGTGCCACCACCATACAGGGGGCGGGGAACCAAGAGACCCAGTACTTC.

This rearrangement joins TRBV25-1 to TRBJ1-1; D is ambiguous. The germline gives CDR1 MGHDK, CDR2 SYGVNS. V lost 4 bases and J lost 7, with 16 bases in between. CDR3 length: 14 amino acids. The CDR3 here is CASSAGGGRGEAFF. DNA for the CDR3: TGTGCCAGCAGTGCGGGTGGTGGGCGGGGTGAAGCTTTCTTT.

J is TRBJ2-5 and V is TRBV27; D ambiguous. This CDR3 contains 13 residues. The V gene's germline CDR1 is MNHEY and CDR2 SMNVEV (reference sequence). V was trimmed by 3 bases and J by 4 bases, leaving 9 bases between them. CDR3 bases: TGTGCCAGCAGTTTCGGTGGTGGAGAGACCCAGTACTTC. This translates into CASSFGGGETQYF.

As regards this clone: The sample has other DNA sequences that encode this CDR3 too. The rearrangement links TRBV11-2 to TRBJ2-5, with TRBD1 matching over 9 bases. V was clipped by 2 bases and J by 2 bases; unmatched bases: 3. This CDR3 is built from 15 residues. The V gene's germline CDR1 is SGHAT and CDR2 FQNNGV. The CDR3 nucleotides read TGTGCCAGCAGCTTACCAGGGACAGGGCAAGAGACCCAGTACTTC. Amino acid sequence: CASSLPGTGQETQYF.

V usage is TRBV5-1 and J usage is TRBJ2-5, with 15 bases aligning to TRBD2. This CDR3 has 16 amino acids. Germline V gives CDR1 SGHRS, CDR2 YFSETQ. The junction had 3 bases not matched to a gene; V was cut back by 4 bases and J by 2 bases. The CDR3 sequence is CASSRGLAGGQETQYF. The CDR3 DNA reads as TGCGCCAGCAGCCGAGGACTAGCGGGAGGGCAAGAGACCCAGTACTTC.

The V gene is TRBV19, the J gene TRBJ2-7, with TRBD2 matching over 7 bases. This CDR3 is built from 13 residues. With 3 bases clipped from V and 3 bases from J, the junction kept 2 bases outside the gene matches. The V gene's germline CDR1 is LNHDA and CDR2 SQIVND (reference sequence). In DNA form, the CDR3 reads TGTGCCAGTAGTATTGGGGGGGGCTACGAGCAGTACTTC. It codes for CASSIGGGYEQYF.

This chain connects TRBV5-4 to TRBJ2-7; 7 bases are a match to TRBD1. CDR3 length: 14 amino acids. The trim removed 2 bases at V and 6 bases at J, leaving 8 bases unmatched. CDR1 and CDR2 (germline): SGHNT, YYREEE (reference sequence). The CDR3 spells CASSLRQGVSEQYF. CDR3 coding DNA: TGTGCCAGCAGCTTAAGACAGGGCGTTAGCGAGCAGTACTTC.

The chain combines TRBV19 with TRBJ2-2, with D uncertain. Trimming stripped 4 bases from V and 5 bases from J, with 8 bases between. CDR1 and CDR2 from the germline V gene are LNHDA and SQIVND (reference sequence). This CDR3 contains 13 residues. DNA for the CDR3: TGTGCCAGTAGTACCCCTTGGACCGGGGAGCTGTTTTTT. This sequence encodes CASSTPWTGELFF.

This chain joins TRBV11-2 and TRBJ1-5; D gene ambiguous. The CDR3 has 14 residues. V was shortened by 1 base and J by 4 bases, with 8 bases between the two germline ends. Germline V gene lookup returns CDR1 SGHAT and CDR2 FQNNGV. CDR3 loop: CASSLAPGNQPQHF. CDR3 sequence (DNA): TGTGCCAGCAGCTTAGCGCCGGGAAATCAGCCCCAGCATTTT.

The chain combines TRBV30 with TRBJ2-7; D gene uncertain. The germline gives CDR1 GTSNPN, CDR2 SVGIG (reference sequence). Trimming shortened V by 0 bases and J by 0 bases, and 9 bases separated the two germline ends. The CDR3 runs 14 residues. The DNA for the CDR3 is TGTGCCTGGAGTGTACTGGGAACCTCCTACGAGCAGTACTTC. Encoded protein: CAWSVLGTSYEQYF.

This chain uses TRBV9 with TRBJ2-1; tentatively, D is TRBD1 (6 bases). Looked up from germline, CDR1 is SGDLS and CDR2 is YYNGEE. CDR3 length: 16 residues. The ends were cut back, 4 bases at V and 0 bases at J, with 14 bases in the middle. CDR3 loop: CASSQGSDPSYNEQFF. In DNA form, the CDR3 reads TGTGCCAGCAGCCAGGGGTCGGATCCCTCCTACAATGAGCAGTTCTTC.

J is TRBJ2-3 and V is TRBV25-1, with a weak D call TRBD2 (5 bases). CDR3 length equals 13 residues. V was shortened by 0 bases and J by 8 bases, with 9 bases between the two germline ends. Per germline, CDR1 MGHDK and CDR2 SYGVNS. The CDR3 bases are TGTGCCAGCAGTGAATATATGAGGGTTACGCAGTATTTT. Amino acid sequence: CASSEYMRVTQYF.